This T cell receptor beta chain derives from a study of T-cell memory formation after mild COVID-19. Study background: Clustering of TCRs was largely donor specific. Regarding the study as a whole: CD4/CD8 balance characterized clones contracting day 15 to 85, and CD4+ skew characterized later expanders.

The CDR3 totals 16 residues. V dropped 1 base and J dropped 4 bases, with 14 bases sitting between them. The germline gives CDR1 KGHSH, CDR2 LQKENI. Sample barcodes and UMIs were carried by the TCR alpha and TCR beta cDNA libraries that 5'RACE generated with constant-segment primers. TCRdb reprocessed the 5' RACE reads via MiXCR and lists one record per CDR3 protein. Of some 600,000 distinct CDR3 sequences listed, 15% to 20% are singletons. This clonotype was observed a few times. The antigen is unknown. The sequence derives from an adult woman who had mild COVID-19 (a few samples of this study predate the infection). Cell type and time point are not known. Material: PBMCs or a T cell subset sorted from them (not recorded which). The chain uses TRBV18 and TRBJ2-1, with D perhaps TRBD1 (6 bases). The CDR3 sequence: CASSPLKGVAYNEQFF. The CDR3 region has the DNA TGTGCCAGCTCACCACTTAAGGGGGTGGCGTACAATGAGCAGTTCTTC.